The rows below give T cell receptor beta chains drawn from one sample of a study of blood T cells in healthy people across ages. A single record per CDR3 protein comes from TCRdb applying MiXCR to the 5' RACE reads. The sample lists about 640,000 distinct CDR3 sequences, approximately 59% occurring once. Sequencing was performed on blood. The receptors were sampled from a man between 60 and 75 years old in good health. The CDR3 runs from the conserved cysteine through the conserved F or W. The D gene is left open where the match is weak. Rows may omit the clone size; those that give it use once, few, many or a size class.

cdr3_length d_call j_call v_call clone_size cdr3_aa cdr3_nt
14 . TRBJ1-2 TRBV5-1 . CASSLVTGNYGYTF TGCGCCAGCAGCTTGGTAACAGGGAACTATGGCTACACCTTC
16 . TRBJ1-5 TRBV20-1 . CSARGPLGQSIQPQHF TGCAGTGCTAGAGGCCCCTTGGGGCAGAGCATTCAGCCCCAGCATTTT
18 TRBD2 TRBJ2-6 TRBV5-1 once CASSGTSGGASGANVLTF TGCGCCAGCAGCGGTACTAGCGGGGGGGCCTCTGGGGCCAACGTCCTGACTTTC
16 TRBD2 TRBJ2-3 TRBV12-3/TRBV12-4 . CASSIGTSGGYDTQYF TGTGCCAGCAGCATCGGGACTAGCGGGGGGTATGATACGCAGTATTTT
15 . TRBJ2-7 TRBV12-3/TRBV12-4 . CASSFGQAVSYEQYF TGTGCCAGCAGTTTTGGGCAGGCCGTCTCCTACGAGCAGTACTTC
14 . TRBJ2-1 TRBV25-1 . CASSPRGGTNEQFF TGTGCCAGCAGCCCACGAGGAGGGACCAATGAGCAGTTCTTC
15 . TRBJ2-5 TRBV3-1 . CASSTGLLLQETQYF TGTGCCAGCAGCACCGGCCTTCTCCTTCAAGAGACCCAGTACTTC
15 . TRBJ2-5 TRBV5-1 . CASSASPVQGQTQYF TGCGCCAGCAGCGCCTCTCCCGTACAGGGTCAGACCCAGTACTTC
17 TRBD2 TRBJ2-3 TRBV15 few CATSRGLAGFSTDTQYF TGTGCCACCAGCAGAGGGCTAGCGGGGTTCTCCACAGATACGCAGTATTTT
16 TRBD1 TRBJ2-7 TRBV5-1 . CASSGTGTGFSYEQYF TGCGCCAGCAGCGGAACCGGGACAGGGTTCTCCTACGAGCAGTACTTC
16 TRBD2 TRBJ2-7 TRBV6-6 . CASSYSSGGLFYEQYF TGTGCCAGCAGTTACTCTAGCGGGGGACTCTTTTACGAGCAGTACTTC
14 . TRBJ2-1 TRBV29-1 once CSVRGAGSLNEQFF TGCAGCGTTAGAGGGGCAGGCTCCCTCAATGAGCAGTTCTTC
16 TRBD1 TRBJ2-1 TRBV7-2 . CASSLDGTGYHNEQFF TGTGCCAGCAGCTTAGACGGGACAGGGTATCACAATGAGCAGTTCTTC
16 . TRBJ1-4 TRBV2 . CASSEIRSGPWEGLFF TGTGCCAGCAGTGAAATCCGGTCAGGGCCTTGGGAGGGACTGTTTTTT
15 . TRBJ2-5 TRBV7-6 . CASSLQVPGQETQYF TGTGCCAGCAGCTTACAAGTCCCTGGCCAAGAGACCCAGTACTTC
15 . TRBJ2-2 TRBV7-2 . CASSLNWVGSGELFF TGTGCCAGCAGCTTAAACTGGGTGGGGTCCGGGGAGCTGTTTTTT
14 . TRBJ2-5 TRBV5-6 . CASSGAGYEETQYF TGTGCCAGCAGCGGGGCAGGGTATGAAGAGACCCAGTACTTC
15 TRBD2 TRBJ2-5 TRBV5-1 . CASSLSVGGTETQYF TGCGCCAGCAGCTTGTCGGTGGGGGGGACGGAGACCCAGTACTTC
17 TRBD2 TRBJ2-7 TRBV3-1 few CASSQGTSGGKAYEQYF TGTGCCAGCAGCCAAGGGACTAGCGGGGGGAAGGCCTACGAGCAGTACTTC
12 . TRBJ2-2 TRBV2 . CASRMESGELFF TGTGCCAGCAGAATGGAGTCCGGGGAGCTGTTTTTT
14 . TRBJ2-5 TRBV5-1 . CASSPNGAWNEQYF TGCGCCAGCAGCCCAAACGGGGCGTGGAATGAGCAGTACTTC
13 . TRBJ2-5 TRBV10-3 . CAISEGVQETQYF TGTGCCATCAGTGAGGGGGTTCAAGAGACCCAGTACTTC
13 TRBD2 TRBJ2-5 TRBV3-1 . CASQIAGQETQYF TGTGCCAGCCAGATAGCGGGGCAAGAGACCCAGTACTTC
13 . TRBJ2-5 TRBV21-1 . CASSPPVQETQYF TGTGCCAGCAGCCCTCCGGTGCAAGAGACCCAGTACTTC
15 . TRBJ2-3 TRBV28 . CASSPRDGYTDTQYF TGTGCCAGCAGTCCCCGGGACGGTTACACAGATACGCAGTATTTT
13 . TRBJ2-1 TRBV12-3/TRBV12-4 . CAARLGLEGEQFF TGTGCCGCCAGACTAGGGCTCGAGGGTGAGCAGTTCTTC
12 . TRBJ1-2 TRBV20-1 few CSAQQTSYGYTF TGCAGTGCCCAACAGACGAGCTATGGCTACACCTTC
15 TRBD1 TRBJ2-4 TRBV6-2/TRBV6-3 few CASSPQGRAKNIQYF TGTGCCAGCAGTCCACAGGGGAGAGCCAAAAACATTCAGTACTTC
12 . TRBJ2-5 TRBV15 . CATSRASGTQYF TGTGCCACCAGCAGAGCTTCAGGGACCCAGTACTTC